This T cell receptor (beta chain) is from a study of blood T cell repertoires in COVID-19. For the study at large: Sources were T cells, B-cell-depleted T cells, or PBMCs; the material itself was cDNA or gDNA.

The table came from immunoSEQ multiplex PCR; TCRdb's copy has only in-frame clones and leaves some out. The sample holds approximately 100,000 clones, approximately 79% seen once. V gave up 2 bases and J gave up 1 base, with 2 bases separating them. This CDR3 is 12 amino acids long. Germline V gene data show CDR1 as SGHNT and CDR2 as YENEEA. Sequenced input: peripheral blood. This TCR came from a man between 65 and 85 years old with active or convalescent COVID-19. The rearrangement joins TRBV11-3 to TRBJ1-1; unclear D gene. The CDR3 DNA follows: TGTGCCAGCAGCTTACAGAACACTGAAGCTTTCTTT. Residues: CASSLQNTEAFF.